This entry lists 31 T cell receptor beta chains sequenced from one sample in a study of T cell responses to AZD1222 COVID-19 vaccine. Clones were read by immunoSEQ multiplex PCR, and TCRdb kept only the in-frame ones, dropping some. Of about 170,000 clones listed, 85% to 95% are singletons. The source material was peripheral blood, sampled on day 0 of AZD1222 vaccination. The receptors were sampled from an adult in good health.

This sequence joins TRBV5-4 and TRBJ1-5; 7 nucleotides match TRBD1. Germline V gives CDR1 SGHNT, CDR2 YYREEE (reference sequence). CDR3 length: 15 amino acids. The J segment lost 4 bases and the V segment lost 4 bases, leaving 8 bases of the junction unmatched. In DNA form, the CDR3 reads TGTGCCAGCAGCCGAGACAGGGCCCTAAATCAGCCCCAGCATTTT. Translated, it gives CASSRDRALNQPQHF. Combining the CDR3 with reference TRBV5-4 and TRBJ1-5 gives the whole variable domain ETGVTQSPTHLIKTRGQQVTLRCSSQSGHNTVSWYQQALGQGPQFIFQYYREEENGRGNFPPRFSGLQFPNYSSELNVNALELDDSALYLCASSRDRALNQPQHFGDGTRLSIL.

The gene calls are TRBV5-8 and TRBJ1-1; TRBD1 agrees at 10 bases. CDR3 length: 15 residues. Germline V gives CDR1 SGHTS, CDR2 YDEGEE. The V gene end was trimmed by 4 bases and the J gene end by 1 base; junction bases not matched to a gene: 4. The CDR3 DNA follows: TGTGCCAGCAGCGGGACAGGGGCCAAGAACACTGAAGCTTTCTTT. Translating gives CASSGTGAKNTEAFF. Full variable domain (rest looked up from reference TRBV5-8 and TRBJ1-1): EAGVTQSPTHLIKTRGQQATLRCSPISGHTSVYWYQQALGLGLQFLLWYDEGEERNRGNFPPRFSGRQFPNYSSELNVNALELEDSALYLCASSGTGAKNTEAFFGQGTRLTVV.

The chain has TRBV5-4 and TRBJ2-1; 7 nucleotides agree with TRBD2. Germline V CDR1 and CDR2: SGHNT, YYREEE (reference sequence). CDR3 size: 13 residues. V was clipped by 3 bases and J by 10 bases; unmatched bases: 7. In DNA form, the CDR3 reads TGTGCCAGCAGCTCCGGACTAGTAAGCGAGCAGTTCTTC. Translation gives CASSSGLVSEQFF.

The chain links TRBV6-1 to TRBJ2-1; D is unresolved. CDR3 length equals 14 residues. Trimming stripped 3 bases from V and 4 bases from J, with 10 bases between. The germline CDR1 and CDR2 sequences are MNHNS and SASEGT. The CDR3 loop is CASSEDRIYNEQFF. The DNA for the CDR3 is TGTGCCAGCAGTGAGGACCGAATTTACAATGAGCAGTTCTTC.

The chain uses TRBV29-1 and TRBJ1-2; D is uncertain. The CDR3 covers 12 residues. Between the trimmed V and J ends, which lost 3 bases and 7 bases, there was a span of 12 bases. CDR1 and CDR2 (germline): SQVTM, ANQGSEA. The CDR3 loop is CSVDNRSGGYTF. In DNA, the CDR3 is TGCAGCGTTGATAACCGGTCGGGTGGCTACACCTTC. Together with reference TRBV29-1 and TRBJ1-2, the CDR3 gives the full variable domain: SAVISQKPSRDICQRGTSLTIQCQVDSQVTMMFWYRQQPGQSLTLIATANQGSEATYESGFVIDKFPISRPNLTFSTLTVSNMSPEDSSIYLCSVDNRSGGYTFGSGTRLTVV.

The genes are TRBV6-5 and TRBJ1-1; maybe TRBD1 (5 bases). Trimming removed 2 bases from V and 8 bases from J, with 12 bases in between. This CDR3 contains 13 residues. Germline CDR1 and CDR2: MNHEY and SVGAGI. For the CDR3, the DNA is TGTGCCAGCAGTTACGGGACCCTTACGGAAGCTTTCTTT. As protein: CASSYGTLTEAFF.

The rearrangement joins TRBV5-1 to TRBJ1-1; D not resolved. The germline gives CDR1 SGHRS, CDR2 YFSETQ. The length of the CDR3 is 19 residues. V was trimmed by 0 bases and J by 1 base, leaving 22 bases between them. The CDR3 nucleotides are TGCGCCAGCAGCTTGGGAGCCTCATTCGACGGAGGAGGGAACACTGAAGCTTTCTTT. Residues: CASSLGASFDGGGNTEAFF.

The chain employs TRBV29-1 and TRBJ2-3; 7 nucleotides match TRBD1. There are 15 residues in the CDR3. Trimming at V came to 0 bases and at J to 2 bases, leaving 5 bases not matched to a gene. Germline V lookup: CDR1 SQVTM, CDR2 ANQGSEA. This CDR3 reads CSVEDGQGVTDTQYF. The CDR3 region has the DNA TGCAGCGTTGAAGATGGGCAGGGGGTCACAGATACGCAGTATTTT.

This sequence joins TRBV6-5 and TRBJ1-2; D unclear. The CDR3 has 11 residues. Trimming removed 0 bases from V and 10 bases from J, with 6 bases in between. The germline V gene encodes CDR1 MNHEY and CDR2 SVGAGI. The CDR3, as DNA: TGTGCCAGCAGTTACTCGGGGTACTACACCTTC. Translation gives CASSYSGYYTF.

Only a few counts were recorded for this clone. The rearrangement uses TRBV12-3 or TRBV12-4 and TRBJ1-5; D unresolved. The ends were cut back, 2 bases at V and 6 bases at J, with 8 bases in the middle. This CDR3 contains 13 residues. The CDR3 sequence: CASSLQAPQPQHF. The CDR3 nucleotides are TGTGCCAGCAGTTTACAGGCTCCTCAGCCCCAGCATTTT.

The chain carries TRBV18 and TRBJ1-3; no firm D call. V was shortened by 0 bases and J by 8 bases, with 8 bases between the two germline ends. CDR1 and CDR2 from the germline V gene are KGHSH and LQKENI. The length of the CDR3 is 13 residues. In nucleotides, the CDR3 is TGTGCCAGCTCACCACCGGCAGGCCACACCATATATTTT. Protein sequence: CASSPPAGHTIYF.

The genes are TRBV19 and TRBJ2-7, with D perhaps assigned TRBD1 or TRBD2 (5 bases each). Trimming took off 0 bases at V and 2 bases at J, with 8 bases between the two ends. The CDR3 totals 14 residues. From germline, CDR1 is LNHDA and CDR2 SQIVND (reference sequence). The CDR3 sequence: CASSIDLGAYEQYF. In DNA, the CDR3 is TGTGCCAGTAGTATAGATCTGGGGGCCTACGAGCAGTACTTC.

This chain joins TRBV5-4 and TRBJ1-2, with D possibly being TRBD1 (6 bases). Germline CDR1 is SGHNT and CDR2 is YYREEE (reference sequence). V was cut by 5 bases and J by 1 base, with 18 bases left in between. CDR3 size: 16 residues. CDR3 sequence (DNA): TGTGCCAGCAGACCACCTGGACAGACAAATAACTATGGCTACACCTTC. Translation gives CASRPPGQTNNYGYTF.

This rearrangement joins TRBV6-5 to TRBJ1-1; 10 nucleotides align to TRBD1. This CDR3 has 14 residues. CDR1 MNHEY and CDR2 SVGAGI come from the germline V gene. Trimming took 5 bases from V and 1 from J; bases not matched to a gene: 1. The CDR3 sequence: CASSRDRGNTEAFF. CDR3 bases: TGTGCCAGCAGTAGGGACAGGGGGAACACTGAAGCTTTCTTT.

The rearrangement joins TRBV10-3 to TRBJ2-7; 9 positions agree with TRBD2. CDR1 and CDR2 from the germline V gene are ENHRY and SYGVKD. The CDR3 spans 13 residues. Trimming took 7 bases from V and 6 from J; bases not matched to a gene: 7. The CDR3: CAITRLAVSEQYF. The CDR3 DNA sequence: TGTGCCATCACCCGACTAGCGGTGAGCGAGCAGTACTTC.

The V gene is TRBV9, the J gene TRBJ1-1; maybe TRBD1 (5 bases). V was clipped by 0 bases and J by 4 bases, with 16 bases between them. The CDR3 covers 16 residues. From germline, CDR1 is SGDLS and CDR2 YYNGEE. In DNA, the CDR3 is TGTGCCAGCAGCGTAGTCTGGGACCGACAATTCACTGAAGCTTTCTTT. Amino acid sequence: CASSVVWDRQFTEAFF.

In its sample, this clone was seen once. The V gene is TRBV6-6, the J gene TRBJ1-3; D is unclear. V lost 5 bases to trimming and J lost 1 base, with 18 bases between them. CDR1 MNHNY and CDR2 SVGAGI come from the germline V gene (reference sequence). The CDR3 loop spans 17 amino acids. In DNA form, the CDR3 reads TGTGCCAGCAGTCCAGGTAACAGAGGAAAATCTGGAAACACCATATATTTT. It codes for CASSPGNRGKSGNTIYF.

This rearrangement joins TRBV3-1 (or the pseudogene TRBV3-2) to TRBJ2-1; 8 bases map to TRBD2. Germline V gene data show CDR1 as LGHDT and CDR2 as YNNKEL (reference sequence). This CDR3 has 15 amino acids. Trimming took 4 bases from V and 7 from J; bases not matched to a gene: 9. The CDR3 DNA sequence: TGTGCCAGCAGCCCTCCACTAGCGGCGGTTAATGAGCAGTTCTTC. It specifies CASSPPLAAVNEQFF.

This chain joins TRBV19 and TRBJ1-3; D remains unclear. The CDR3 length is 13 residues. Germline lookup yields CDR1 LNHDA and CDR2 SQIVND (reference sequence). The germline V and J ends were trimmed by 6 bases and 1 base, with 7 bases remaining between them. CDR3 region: CASSFTSGNTIYF. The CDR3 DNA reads TGTGCCAGTAGCTTCACATCTGGAAACACCATATATTTT.

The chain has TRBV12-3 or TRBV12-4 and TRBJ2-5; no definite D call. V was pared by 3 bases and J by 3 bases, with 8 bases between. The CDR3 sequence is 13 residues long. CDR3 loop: CASSFILEETQYF. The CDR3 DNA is TGTGCCAGCAGTTTCATCCTAGAAGAGACCCAGTACTTC.

The CDR3: CAISVVGSYNEQFF. CDR3 coding DNA: TGTGCCATCAGTGTGGTAGGCTCCTACAATGAGCAGTTCTTC. The chain is built from TRBV10-3 and TRBJ2-1; no reliable D call. The V gene lost 4 bases and the J gene lost 0 bases, with 7 bases spanning the gap. The CDR3 runs 14 residues. The germline gives CDR1 ENHRY, CDR2 SYGVKD.

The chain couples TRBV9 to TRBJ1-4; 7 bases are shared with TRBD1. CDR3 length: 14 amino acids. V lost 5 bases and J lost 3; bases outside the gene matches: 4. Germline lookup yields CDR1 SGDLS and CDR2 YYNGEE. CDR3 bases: TGTGCCAGCAGACCCGGGACAGCTAATGAAAAACTGTTTTTT. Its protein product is CASRPGTANEKLFF. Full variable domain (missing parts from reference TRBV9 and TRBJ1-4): DSGVTQTPKHLITATGQRVTLRCSPRSGDLSVYWYQQSLDQGLQFLIQYYNGEERAKGNILERFSAQQFPDLHSELNLSSLELGDSALYFCASRPGTANEKLFFGSGTQLSVL.

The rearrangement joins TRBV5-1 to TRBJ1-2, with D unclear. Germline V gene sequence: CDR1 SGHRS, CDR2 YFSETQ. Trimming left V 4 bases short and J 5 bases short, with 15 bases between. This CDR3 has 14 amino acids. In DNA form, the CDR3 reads TGCGCCAGCAGCAAGGATAGGACGGTTTATGGCTACACCTTC. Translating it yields CASSKDRTVYGYTF.

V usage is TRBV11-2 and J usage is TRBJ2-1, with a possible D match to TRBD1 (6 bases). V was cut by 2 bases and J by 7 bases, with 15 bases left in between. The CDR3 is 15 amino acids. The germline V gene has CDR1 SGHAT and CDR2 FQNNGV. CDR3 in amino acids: CASSLLQGHGNEQFF. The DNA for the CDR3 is TGTGCCAGCAGCTTACTACAGGGCCATGGGAATGAGCAGTTCTTC.

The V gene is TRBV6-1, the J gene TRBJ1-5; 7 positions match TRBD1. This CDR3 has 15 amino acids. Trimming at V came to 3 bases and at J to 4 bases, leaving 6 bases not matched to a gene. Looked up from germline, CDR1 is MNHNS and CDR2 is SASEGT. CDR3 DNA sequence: TGTGCCAGCAGTGAGGACAGGTACCCTAATCAGCCCCAGCATTTT. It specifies CASSEDRYPNQPQHF.

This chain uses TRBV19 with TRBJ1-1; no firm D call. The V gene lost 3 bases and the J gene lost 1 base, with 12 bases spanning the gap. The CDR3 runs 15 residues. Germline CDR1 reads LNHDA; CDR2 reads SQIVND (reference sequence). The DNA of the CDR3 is TGTGCCAGTAGTATCGGGTGGCGCAGGAACACTGAAGCTTTCTTT. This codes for CASSIGWRRNTEAFF.

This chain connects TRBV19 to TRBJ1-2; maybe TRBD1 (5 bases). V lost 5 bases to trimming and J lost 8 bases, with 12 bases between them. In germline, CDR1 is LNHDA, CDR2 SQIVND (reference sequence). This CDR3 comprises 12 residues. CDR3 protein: CASSFQGRGYTF. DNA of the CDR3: TGTGCCAGTAGTTTTCAGGGAAGGGGCTACACCTTC.

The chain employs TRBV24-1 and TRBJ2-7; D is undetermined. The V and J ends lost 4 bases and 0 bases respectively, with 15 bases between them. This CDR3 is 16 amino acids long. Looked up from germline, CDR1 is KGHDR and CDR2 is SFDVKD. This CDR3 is CATSDPRTPSSYEQYF. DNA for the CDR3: TGTGCCACCAGTGACCCGAGGACCCCTAGCTCCTACGAGCAGTACTTC.

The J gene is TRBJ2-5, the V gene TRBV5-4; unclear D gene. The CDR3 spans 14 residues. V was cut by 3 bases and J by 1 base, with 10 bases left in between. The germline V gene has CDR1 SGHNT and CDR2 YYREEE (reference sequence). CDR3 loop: CASSSFAVQETQYF. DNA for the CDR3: TGTGCCAGCAGCTCGTTCGCGGTCCAAGAGACCCAGTACTTC. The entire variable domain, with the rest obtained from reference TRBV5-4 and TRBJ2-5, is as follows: ETGVTQSPTHLIKTRGQQVTLRCSSQSGHNTVSWYQQALGQGPQFIFQYYREEENGRGNFPPRFSGLQFPNYSSELNVNALELDDSALYLCASSSFAVQETQYFGPGTRLLVL.

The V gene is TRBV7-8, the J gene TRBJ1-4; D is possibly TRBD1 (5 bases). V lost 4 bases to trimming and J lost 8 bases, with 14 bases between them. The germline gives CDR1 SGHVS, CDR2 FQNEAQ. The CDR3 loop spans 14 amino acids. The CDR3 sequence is CASSSGLTGEKLFF. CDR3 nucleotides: TGTGCCAGCAGCTCGGGACTGACGGGGGAAAAACTGTTTTTT.

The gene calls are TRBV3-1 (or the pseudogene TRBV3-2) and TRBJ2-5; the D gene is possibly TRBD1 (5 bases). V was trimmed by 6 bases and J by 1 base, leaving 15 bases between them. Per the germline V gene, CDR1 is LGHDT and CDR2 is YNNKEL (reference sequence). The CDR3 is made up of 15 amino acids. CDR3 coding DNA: TGTGCCAGCAGTCAGGGTTTCGCCTTCCAAGAGACCCAGTACTTC. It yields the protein CASSQGFAFQETQYF.